The 23 T cell receptor beta chains below all came from one sample that was sequenced in a study of cytomegalovirus exposure and HLA in healthy donors. PCR used 60 Vbeta primers and 13 Jbeta primers. Assay: immunoSEQ multiplex PCR; the TCRdb copy retains only in-frame clones and omits some. The table has about 70,000 clones, around 86% seen once. Sequencing input: PBMCs. These receptors were collected from a woman aged 30 to 39 in good health and CMV-seronegative.

The J gene is TRBJ2-3, the V gene TRBV19; D may be TRBD2 (6 bases). CDR1 is LNHDA and CDR2 is SQIVND in the germline V gene (reference sequence). Trimming shortened V by 4 bases and J by 0 bases, and 11 bases separated the two germline ends. This CDR3 is 15 amino acids long. The DNA for the CDR3 is TGTGCCAGTAGTACCCGGGAGTCTAGCACAGATACGCAGTATTTT. The encoded protein is CASSTRESSTDTQYF.

This rearrangement joins TRBV11-1 to TRBJ2-5; TRBD1 matches at 7 bases. CDR1 SGHAT and CDR2 FQDESV come from the germline V gene (reference sequence). After removal of 5 bases from V and 5 bases from J, the junction contained 8 bases not matched to a gene. CDR3 size: 14 residues. CDR3 amino acids: CASSPPGQSETQYF. In DNA, the CDR3 is TGTGCCAGCAGCCCCCCGGGACAGTCGGAGACCCAGTACTTC.

The chain employs TRBV6-6 and TRBJ2-5; TRBD1 aligns across 9 bases. V dropped 5 bases and J dropped 4; count of bases not matched to a gene: 5. Germline V gene sequence: CDR1 MNHNY, CDR2 SVGAGI (reference sequence). This CDR3 contains 14 residues. CDR3 nucleotides: TGTGCCAGCAGTCGAGGGACAGGGAGAGAGACCCAGTACTTC. This codes for CASSRGTGRETQYF.

The chain employs TRBV5-1 and TRBJ2-7; D might be TRBD2 (5 bases). Trimming removed 4 bases at V and 2 bases at J, with 16 bases between. This CDR3 region has 15 residues. CDR1 is SGHRS and CDR2 is YFSETQ in the germline V gene. CDR3 sequence (DNA): TGCGCCAGCAGCAAGAACGGGGTAGGGACCTACGAGCAGTACTTC. Protein product: CASSKNGVGTYEQYF.

This CDR3 reads CASTVETAGANVLTF. The DNA of the CDR3 is TGTGCCAGCACTGTTGAGACAGCTGGGGCCAACGTCCTGACTTTC. The gene calls are TRBV28 and TRBJ2-6; possibly TRBD1 for D (5 bases). V was clipped by 7 bases and J by 2 bases, with 12 bases between them. CDR1 is MDHEN, CDR2 SYDVKM, per germline. CDR3 length: 15 amino acids.

This chain joins TRBV9 and TRBJ2-5, with TRBD1 as a possible D gene (5 bases). There are 14 residues in the CDR3. The V gene lost 0 bases and the J gene lost 4 bases, with 10 bases spanning the gap. Germline values: CDR1 SGDLS, CDR2 YYNGEE. CDR3 amino acids: CASSVGLRAETQYF. The CDR3 region has the DNA TGTGCCAGCAGCGTAGGTCTCAGGGCAGAGACCCAGTACTTC.

This clone turned up a few times. The V and J genes are TRBV6-4 and TRBJ2-1; a weak D match, TRBD2 (6 bases). This CDR3 region has 16 residues. Germline CDR1 MRHNA, CDR2 SNTAGT. V lost 0 bases and J lost 7, with 16 bases in between. The CDR3 loop is CASSDSGGSGSNEQFF. CDR3 in DNA: TGTGCCAGCAGTGACTCGGGGGGTAGCGGCAGTAATGAGCAGTTCTTC.

V is TRBV29-1 and J is TRBJ1-1, with 8 bases aligning to TRBD1. This CDR3 has 17 residues. Looked up from germline, CDR1 is SQVTM and CDR2 is ANQGSEA. The V segment lost 3 bases and the J segment 1 base; nucleotides outside the gene matches: 13. CDR3 in DNA: TGCAGCGTTGATATCCGAGGACAGGGATTTGGGAACACTGAAGCTTTCTTT. The encoded protein is CSVDIRGQGFGNTEAFF.

V and J are TRBV7-3 and TRBJ2-2; D remains ambiguous. Germline V gene lookup returns CDR1 SGHTA and CDR2 FQGTGA. This CDR3 spans 15 amino acids. Trimming pared 1 base from V and 0 bases from J, leaving 6 bases between. For the CDR3, the DNA is TGTGCCAGCAGCTTAATGGTAGCGAACACCGGGGAGCTGTTTTTT. Translating gives CASSLMVANTGELFF.

Note on this clone: Other nucleotide sequences in the sample specify the same CDR3. The rearrangement uses TRBV27 and TRBJ1-5; TRBD1 agrees at 9 bases. The V and J ends lost 3 bases and 4 bases, in that order; junction bases with no gene match: 1. Germline CDR1 reads MNHEY; CDR2 reads SMNVEV (reference sequence). The CDR3 consists of 14 residues. The CDR3 DNA reads TGTGCCAGCAGTTTGACAGGGGGGAATCAGCCCCAGCATTTT. It is translated as CASSLTGGNQPQHF.

This chain uses TRBV11-3 with TRBJ2-5, with TRBD2 matching 7 bases. Judging by the DNA end, TRBJ2-7 fits better; the J call may be wrong. The CDR3 has 16 amino acids. Looked up from germline, CDR1 is SGHNT and CDR2 is YENEEA. The CDR3 protein is CASSLDPGLGSYEQYF. For the CDR3, the DNA is TGTGCCAGCAGCTTAGATCCTGGACTAGGCTCCTACGAGCAGTACTTC.

V gene TRBV11-3 combines with J gene TRBJ2-3, with D possibly being TRBD2 (6 bases). Germline V gives CDR1 SGHNT, CDR2 YENEEA. V was cut by 7 bases and J by 2 bases, with 13 bases left in between. This CDR3 is built from 14 residues. The CDR3 reads CASTAGSITDTQYF. For the CDR3, the DNA is TGTGCCAGCACGGCGGGGAGTATCACAGATACGCAGTATTTT. The variable domain in full, completed from reference TRBV11-3 and TRBJ2-3, reads EAGVVQSPRYKIIEKKQPVAFWCNPISGHNTLYWYLQNLGQGPELLIRYENEEAVDDSQLPKDRFSAERLKGVDSTLKIQPAELGDSAVYLCASTAGSITDTQYFGPGTRLTVL.

The chain uses TRBV19 and TRBJ2-1; 12 nucleotides align to TRBD2. There are 17 residues in the CDR3. Germline V CDR1 and CDR2: LNHDA, SQIVND (reference sequence). V lost 6 bases and J lost 5; bases outside the gene matches: 11. The CDR3 protein is CASRSPTSGSWNNEQFF. The CDR3 bases are TGTGCCAGTAGGTCACCGACTAGCGGGAGTTGGAACAATGAGCAGTTCTTC.

The V call is TRBV7-9, the J call TRBJ2-7; 8 bases agree with TRBD1. CDR3 size: 15 residues. V dropped 5 bases and J dropped 2; count of bases not matched to a gene: 8. CDR1 is SEHNR and CDR2 is FQNEAQ in the germline V gene (reference sequence). The CDR3 here is CASSPQGARPYEQYF. Here the CDR3 DNA reads TGTGCCAGCAGCCCCCAGGGGGCGCGCCCCTACGAGCAGTACTTC.

The sample holds one count of this clone. V and J are TRBV7-3 and TRBJ2-3; 11 bases align to TRBD1. From germline, CDR1 is SGHTA and CDR2 FQGTGA. V lost 2 bases and J lost 6; bases outside the gene matches: 10. This CDR3 region has 17 residues. The CDR3 loop is CASSLSPGTGGGDTQYF. The CDR3 DNA reads TGTGCCAGCAGCTTATCTCCCGGGACAGGGGGAGGCGATACGCAGTATTTT.

The chain recombines TRBV28 with TRBJ1-2; TRBD1 matches 7 bases. This CDR3 spans 16 amino acids. Germline CDR1 and CDR2: MDHEN and SYDVKM. V shed 2 bases and J 1 base; nucleotides not matched to a gene: 7. CDR3 amino acids: CASSLGVGTVNYGYTF. CDR3 DNA: TGTGCCAGCAGTTTAGGGGTAGGGACAGTTAACTATGGCTACACCTTC.

The chain joins TRBV28 to TRBJ2-1; D gene unclear. This CDR3 has 14 amino acids. CDR1 is MDHEN and CDR2 is SYDVKM in the germline V gene. Between the trimmed V and J ends, which lost 3 bases and 5 bases, there was a span of 11 bases. The CDR3 region has the DNA TGTGCCAGCAGTTTGGTGGGCAGAGACAATGAGCAGTTCTTC. Protein sequence: CASSLVGRDNEQFF.

The V and J genes are TRBV5-1 and TRBJ2-7; no definite D call. The length of the CDR3 is 12 residues. Trimming took 3 bases from V and 3 from J, leaving 7 bases between them. The germline CDR1 and CDR2 sequences are SGHRS and YFSETQ. In DNA form, the CDR3 reads TGCGCCAGCAGCTCAGAAGACTACGAGCAGTACTTC. This sequence encodes CASSSEDYEQYF. Full variable domain (rest looked up from reference TRBV5-1 and TRBJ2-7): KAGVTQTPRYLIKTRGQQVTLSCSPISGHRSVSWYQQTPGQGLQFLFEYFSETQRNKGNFPGRFSGRQFSNSRSEMNVSTLELGDSALYLCASSSEDYEQYFGPGTRLTVT.

The DNA of the CDR3 is TGTGCCAGCAGCTTAGGAGGAGCTAGGTACTATGGCTACACCTTC. It is translated as CASSLGGARYYGYTF. This sequence joins TRBV7-9 and TRBJ1-2, with unresolved D. The CDR3 sequence is 15 residues long. Germline V gene data show CDR1 as SEHNR and CDR2 as FQNEAQ (reference sequence). V lost 1 base to trimming and J lost 3 bases, with 12 bases between them. Looking up the rest from reference TRBV7-9 and TRBJ1-2 gives the full variable domain: DTGVSQNPRHKITKRGQNVTFRCDPISEHNRLYWYRQTLGQGPEFLTYFQNEAQLEKSRLLSDRFSAERPKGSFSTLEIQRTEQGDSAMYLCASSLGGARYYGYTFGSGTRLTVV.

The rearrangement uses TRBV7-9 and TRBJ1-1; 7 bases map to TRBD1. Trimming removed 5 bases from V and 0 bases from J; junction bases left unmatched: 3. Germline V CDR1 and CDR2: SEHNR, FQNEAQ (reference sequence). This CDR3 has 14 amino acids. The CDR3 nucleotides are TGTGCCAGCAGCCAGGGACAGATGAACACTGAAGCTTTCTTT. Residues: CASSQGQMNTEAFF.

The chain couples TRBV28 to TRBJ2-3; 8 positions match TRBD2. The CDR3 runs to 16 residues. J was trimmed by 2 bases and V by 3 bases; bases with no gene match: 7. Germline V gives CDR1 MDHEN, CDR2 SYDVKM. CDR3 sequence reads: CASSLGGRRLTDTQYF. DNA of the CDR3: TGTGCCAGCAGTTTGGGCGGGAGGCGACTCACAGATACGCAGTATTTT.

The chain employs TRBV15 and TRBJ2-3; 7 bases are a match to TRBD2. The junction had 5 bases not matched to a gene; V was cut back by 0 bases and J by 2 bases. This CDR3 has 16 residues. The V gene's germline CDR1 is LNHNV and CDR2 YYDKDF (reference sequence). CDR3 amino acids: CATSRDRSGTTDTQYF. In DNA, the CDR3 is TGTGCCACCAGCAGAGATCGAAGCGGGACCACAGATACGCAGTATTTT. The full variable domain, rest sourced from reference TRBV15 and TRBJ2-3, is DAMVIQNPRYQVTQFGKPVTLSCSQTLNHNVMYWYQQKSSQAPKLLFHYYDKDFNNEADTPDNFQSRRPNTSFCFLDIRSPGLGDTAMYLCATSRDRSGTTDTQYFGPGTRLTVL.

This chain joins TRBV5-5 and TRBJ1-2, with 10 bases identical to TRBD1. This CDR3 has 14 amino acids. CDR1 and CDR2 (germline): SGHKS, YYEKEE (reference sequence). With 2 bases clipped from V and 6 bases from J, the junction kept 4 bases outside the gene matches. The CDR3 region is CASSLGTGVDGYTF. The CDR3 DNA follows: TGTGCCAGCAGCTTAGGGACAGGGGTCGATGGCTACACCTTC.